Below are 8 T cell receptor beta chains sequenced from a single sample in a study of T cells after yellow fever vaccination. One entry per CDR3 protein, called by TCRdb with MiXCR from the 5' RACE reads. The sample carries approximately 34,000 distinct CDR3 sequences, approximately 7% recorded once. Source: PBMCs, either bulk or a sorted T-cell subset (CD4+, CD8+, memory, or dextramer-sorted; not recorded which), taken on the day of the first yellow fever vaccination. The receptors were gathered from a young man who received the YFV17D yellow fever vaccine.

This clonotype has a handful of counts. The chain recombines TRBV18 with TRBJ1-1, with D maybe TRBD1 (5 bases). The CDR3 totals 16 residues. Germline CDR1 KGHSH, CDR2 LQKENI. The ends were cut back, 3 bases at V and 1 base at J, with 15 bases in the middle. The CDR3 DNA reads as TGTGCCAGCTCACCCGGGGACGCGGGAAAGAACACTGAAGCTTTCTTT. Its translation: CASSPGDAGKNTEAFF. The full variable domain, rest sourced from reference TRBV18 and TRBJ1-1, is NAGVMQNPRHLVRRRGQEARLRCSPMKGHSHVYWYRQLPEEGLKFMVYLQKENIIDESGMPKERFSAEFPKEGPSILRIQQVVRGDSAAYFCASSPGDAGKNTEAFFGQGTRLTVV.

Points on this clonotype: A much larger clone sits a single nucleotide away, making a read error possible. The chain joins TRBV12-5 to TRBJ2-7, with D perhaps matching TRBD2 (5 bases). Germline CDR1 is LGHNT and CDR2 is FRNRAP. This CDR3 is built from 16 residues. Trimming took 2 bases from V and 7 from J, leaving 21 bases between them. The CDR3 DNA reads TGTGCTAGTGGTTTGCTTGGGAGACTACGCCCGGCGGAGCAGTACTTC. It is translated as CASGLLGRLRPAEQYF.

This clonotype was detected many times. The V call is TRBV5-1, the J call TRBJ2-1; no clear D gene. Between the trimmed V and J ends, which lost 3 bases and 10 bases, there was a span of 14 bases. Per the germline V gene, CDR1 is SGHRS and CDR2 is YFSETQ. The CDR3 has 13 residues. The CDR3: CASSSTDAIEQFF. CDR3 DNA: TGCGCCAGCAGCTCCACTGACGCCATCGAGCAGTTCTTC. The full variable domain, rest sourced from reference TRBV5-1 and TRBJ2-1, is KAGVTQTPRYLIKTRGQQVTLSCSPISGHRSVSWYQQTPGQGLQFLFEYFSETQRNKGNFPGRFSGRQFSNSRSEMNVSTLELGDSALYLCASSSTDAIEQFFGPGTRLTVL.

In its sample, this clonotype was seen many times. The V gene is TRBV7-2, the J gene TRBJ2-3; perhaps TRBD2 as D (5 bases). Germline loops: CDR1 SGHTA, CDR2 FQGNSA. This CDR3 comprises 13 residues. V was pared by 6 bases and J by 9 bases, with 16 bases between. The CDR3 here is CASRTARGGTQYF. DNA of the CDR3: TGTGCCAGCAGGACGGCCCGTGGAGGCACGCAGTATTTT.

This clonotype has a handful of counts. The chain combines TRBV7-9 with TRBJ1-1; D remains ambiguous. The CDR3 runs 20 residues. Germline CDR1 and CDR2: SEHNR and FQNEAQ (reference sequence). V lost 4 bases and J 1 base, leaving 28 bases between the germline ends. The CDR3, as DNA: TGTGCCAGCAGCTCCCCCCGGTCGAGGGAAAATGGGAAATGGAACACTGAAGCTTTCTTT. Translating it yields CASSSPRSRENGKWNTEAFF.

The chain couples TRBV6-2 or TRBV6-3 to TRBJ2-1; 8 nucleotides agree with TRBD1. Germline assignment: CDR1 MNHEY and CDR2 SVGEGT. J was trimmed by 0 bases and V by 7 bases; bases with no gene match: 11. CDR3 length: 17 amino acids. The CDR3 DNA reads TGTGCCAGCACCGATAAGGACAGGGTGAGCTCCTACAATGAGCAGTTCTTC. Encoded protein: CASTDKDRVSSYNEQFF.

This clonotype was observed many times. This rearrangement joins TRBV12-3 or TRBV12-4 to TRBJ1-6; D ambiguous. V was pared by 1 base and J by 8 bases, with 9 bases between. This CDR3 is built from 14 residues. For the CDR3, the DNA is TGTGCCAGCAGTTTAGTTCCCCCGGATTCACCCCTCCACTTT. Translated, it gives CASSLVPPDSPLHF.

This clonotype showed up many times. CDR3 amino acids: CSVEGSPGLVYGYTF. The CDR3 DNA follows: TGCAGCGTTGAGGGGAGTCCGGGTTTGGTCTATGGCTACACCTTC. V usage is TRBV29-1 and J usage is TRBJ1-2, with D hard to call. Germline loops: CDR1 SQVTM, CDR2 ANQGSEA. The CDR3 length is 15 residues. Trimming cost V 3 bases and J 4 bases, with 18 bases left between them.